Below, 15 T cell receptor beta chains from the same sample are listed, as sequenced in a study of cytomegalovirus exposure and HLA in healthy donors. In the PCR, 60 Vbeta and 13 Jbeta primers were used. TCRdb keeps only in-frame clones here, not all; method: immunoSEQ multiplex PCR. In the table there are 55,000 to 75,000 clones, about 74% of which are singletons. The sample consisted of PBMCs. The receptors shown here come from a human donor in good health.

This chain connects TRBV11-3 to TRBJ2-6; 9 nucleotides agree with TRBD2. From germline, CDR1 is SGHNT and CDR2 YENEEA. The V and J ends lost 5 bases and 2 bases, in that order; junction bases with no gene match: 7. This CDR3 is built from 17 residues. CDR3 DNA: TGTGCCAGCAGCCCCCCTAGCGGGACGGCTGGGGCCAACGTCCTGACTTTC. Translating gives CASSPPSGTAGANVLTF.

This clone was seen a single time. The chain carries TRBV11-2 and TRBJ2-7, with D uncertain. This CDR3 is 15 amino acids long. CDR1 and CDR2 from the germline V gene are SGHAT and FQNNGV. Trimming took off 3 bases at V and 6 bases at J, with 18 bases between the two ends. CDR3 residues: CASSFSYSRSAEQYF. The CDR3 region has the DNA TGTGCCAGCAGCTTTTCGTACAGCCGTTCCGCCGAGCAGTACTTC.

The chain joins TRBV6-5 to TRBJ2-1; D gene ambiguous. The V gene lost 2 bases and the J gene lost 0 bases, with 11 bases spanning the gap. This CDR3 has 16 residues. CDR1 is MNHEY, CDR2 SVGAGI, per germline. The CDR3 DNA reads TGTGCCAGCAGTTACCTCCCTGATAGCTCCTACAATGAGCAGTTCTTC. Its protein is CASSYLPDSSYNEQFF.

J is TRBJ2-5 and V is TRBV30; 10 nucleotides line up with TRBD2. Trimming cost V 4 bases and J 5 bases; bases outside gene matches: 1. The CDR3 runs 12 residues. Germline V lookup: CDR1 GTSNPN, CDR2 SVGIG (reference sequence). The CDR3 bases are TGTGCCTGGACAGCGGGAGGGGAGACCCAGTACTTC. Translated: CAWTAGGETQYF.

This chain links TRBV7-9 with TRBJ1-5; D remains ambiguous. Germline V gene data show CDR1 as SEHNR and CDR2 as FQNEAQ (reference sequence). CDR3 size: 17 residues. Trimming shortened V by 6 bases and J by 0 bases, and 18 bases separated the two germline ends. The CDR3 sequence: CASRPRTDSFSNQPQHF. DNA for the CDR3: TGTGCCAGCAGACCCCGGACGGACTCCTTTAGCAATCAGCCCCAGCATTTT.

This chain links TRBV13 with TRBJ2-1; D is perhaps TRBD1 (6 bases). Germline V gene data show CDR1 as PRHDT and CDR2 as FYEKMQ (reference sequence). CDR3 length equals 15 residues. V shed 5 bases and J shed 0 bases, with 11 bases lying between them. CDR3 nucleotide sequence: TGTGCCAGCAGCCTTACAGGGAGCTCCTACAATGAGCAGTTCTTC. Its translation: CASSLTGSSYNEQFF.

This chain connects TRBV5-6 to TRBJ2-7; D possibly corresponds to TRBD2 (5 bases). The CDR3 totals 14 residues. V was trimmed by 4 bases and J by 5 bases, leaving 16 bases between them. CDR1 is SGHDT and CDR2 is YYEEEE in the germline V gene. The CDR3 DNA follows: TGTGCCAGCAGCCCTGTCGGGATCAGCAACGAGCAGTACTTC. Translation: CASSPVGISNEQYF.

This rearrangement joins TRBV6-1 to TRBJ1-4, with TRBD1 matching over 9 bases. CDR3 length: 14 residues. J lost 6 bases, V lost 6 bases, and 5 bases had no gene match. From germline, CDR1 is MNHNS and CDR2 SASEGT. The chain's CDR3 is CASRPGQGDEKLFF. The CDR3 DNA follows: TGTGCCAGCAGGCCGGGACAGGGTGATGAAAAACTGTTTTTT.

Written as DNA, the CDR3 is TGCGCCAGCAGACCCTCCTCACAGGGAGCCGGGGAGCTGTTTTTT. It specifies CASRPSSQGAGELFF. J is TRBJ2-2 and V is TRBV5-1; possible D gene TRBD1, 6 bases. Looked up from germline, CDR1 is SGHRS and CDR2 is YFSETQ. The CDR3 is made up of 15 amino acids. Trimming removed 5 bases from V and 6 bases from J, with 17 bases in between.

This chain connects TRBV4-2 to TRBJ2-7, with a possible D match to TRBD1 (6 bases). The germline CDR1 and CDR2 sequences are LGHNA and YNFKEQ. This CDR3 is built from 14 residues. V was pared by 1 base and J by 0 bases, with 7 bases between. The CDR3 is CASSQGDTSYEQYF. In DNA, the CDR3 is TGTGCCAGCAGCCAAGGGGACACCTCCTACGAGCAGTACTTC.

The gene calls are TRBV6-1 and TRBJ1-1; perhaps TRBD1 as D (6 bases). The CDR3 runs 14 residues. The germline CDR1 and CDR2 sequences are MNHNS and SASEGT. Between the trimmed V and J ends, which lost 7 bases and 4 bases, there was a span of 16 bases. CDR3 DNA sequence: TGTGCCAGCACCAAAGACCGAGGGGGCACTGAAGCTTTCTTT. Its protein is CASTKDRGGTEAFF.

V gene TRBV7-3 combines with J gene TRBJ2-2, with TRBD2 matching 10 bases. The V segment lost 5 bases and the J segment 2 bases; nucleotides outside the gene matches: 5. CDR3 size: 16 residues. Germline values: CDR1 SGHTA, CDR2 FQGTGA. The CDR3 loop reads CASSPPSGRNTGELFF. The DNA of the CDR3 is TGTGCCAGCAGCCCCCCTAGCGGGAGAAACACCGGGGAGCTGTTTTTT.

The chain employs TRBV7-9 and TRBJ1-1; D call uncertain. CDR3 length: 11 residues. The V gene's germline CDR1 is SEHNR and CDR2 FQNEAQ (reference sequence). Trimming pared 3 bases from V and 4 bases from J, leaving 3 bases between. The CDR3 nucleotides read TGTGCCAGCAGCTTCGGCACTGAAGCTTTCTTT. This gives the protein CASSFGTEAFF.

The chain combines TRBV9 with TRBJ2-7; D is possibly TRBD2 (5 bases). This CDR3 is 15 amino acids long. Trimming left V 0 bases short and J 2 bases short, with 12 bases between. Germline V gene data show CDR1 as SGDLS and CDR2 as YYNGEE. The CDR3 here is CASSVAGGTAYEQYF. The CDR3 nucleotides are TGTGCCAGCAGCGTAGCTGGAGGCACGGCCTACGAGCAGTACTTC.

V gene TRBV30 combines with J gene TRBJ1-1; 8 bases fit TRBD1. CDR1 and CDR2 from the germline V gene are GTSNPN and SVGIG (reference sequence). This CDR3 has 15 amino acids. V was pared by 2 bases and J by 3 bases, with 8 bases of the junction left unmatched. The CDR3 sequence: CAWSPHRGIDTEAFF. The CDR3 bases are TGTGCCTGGAGTCCCCACAGGGGGATAGACACTGAAGCTTTCTTT.